The clone carrying this T cell receptor beta chain was counted between two and nine times. Trimming stripped 6 bases from V and 0 bases from J, with 15 bases between. Germline V gene sequence: CDR1 SGHDT, CDR2 YYEEEE. This CDR3 comprises 15 residues. The data were taken from a study of blood T cells in healthy people across ages. Whole-study context: With template switching, about one barcoded beta molecule was captured per two T cells.

Combining a sample-barcoded 5' primer with a J-beta primer mix, a second PCR ran for roughly 7 to 11 cycles. With 12 random nucleotides, a template-switch adaptor tagged each individual cDNA molecule. Each CDR3 protein is one row after TCRdb ran MiXCR on the 5' RACE reads. The data show about 1.5 million distinct CDR3 sequences, with under 55% seen just once and around 4% held by the top ten. This TCR was recovered from a woman younger than 35 in good health. The gene calls are TRBV5-6 and TRBJ1-2; unclear D gene. The sequenced sample consisted of blood. Here the CDR3 DNA reads TGTGCCAGCAATTTTCCCGGGATAGCTAACTATGGCTACACCTTC. Its translation: CASNFPGIANYGYTF.